The present TCR beta chain was sequenced within a study of blood T cell repertoires in COVID-19 (dated by TCRdb to 2020 to 2022). For the wider study: Collaborator samples came from the United States, Italy and Spain and covered acute and convalescent phases of COVID-19. The material from the prospective study consisted of cDNA or gDNA derived from T cells, B-cell-depleted T cells, or PBMCs. Deeply sampled blood TCRbeta repertoires from subjects exposed to, actively infected with, or recovered from COVID-19 were included in the dataset. A freely available public database, intended as a resource for researchers studying the immune response to SARS-CoV-2, is where the repertoires were released. Samples were obtained from the ongoing ImmuneRACE study (first 160 participants) and from 1,200 or so subjects provided by 6 global collaborators. A de-identified subject ID, COVID-19 status, age in years and sex were almost always included in the sample metadata. HLA class I and class II types, where available, came from metadata supplied by the sample provider rather than from assay-based typing. Broad study findings and their caveats: The amount of clinical and demographic metadata varied by source and participant and was provided uncurated.

Whole blood was collected in K2EDTA tubes by collaborating institutions according to the institutions' own protocols. For TCRbeta analysis, collaborators shipped samples in one of three forms: frozen whole blood, isolated PBMCs, or DNA extracted from either of those sample types. This clone was observed a handful of times. Its antigen remains unidentified. Base quality data are lacking; no much larger clone is found one base away. The immunoSEQ Assay, a bias-controlled multiplex PCR, was used to amplify TCRbeta CDR3 regions from genomic DNA. The study's processing was this. The number of nucleated cells in each sample was estimated from the amplification of reference gene primers within the assay. To quantify the absolute abundance of each unique TCRbeta CDR3 rearrangement, sequence reads were collapsed and filtered. For each sample, productive Simpson clonality was calculated as the square root of Simpson's diversity index over productive rearrangements. Entries here come from immuneACCESS through TCRdb and include only in-frame sequences with V and J called. Some clones fail to appear in such tables; in the studies checked, an unresolved V gene covers under half of the shortfall, and the cause of the remainder is unknown. V, J and clone size were drawn from that table, and D and trimming were deduced from the DNA. Recorded for this sample are some 13,000 clones; approximately 86% of them occurred a single time. The ten most abundant clones make up 51% of the sample.

The sample consisted of peripheral blood. This receptor was taken from a man at least 80 years old with acute or convalescent COVID-19.

The nucleotides are TGTGCCAGCAGGACAGGGATGAACACTGAAGCTTTCTTT. Its protein reads: CASRTGMNTEAFF. Recombination linked TRBV25-1 to TRBJ1-1, with TRBD1 matching 7 junction bases. From a lookup of the germline V gene, CDR1 and CDR2 are MGHDK and SYGVNS. The CDR3 runs 13 amino acids, cysteine and phenylalanine included. CDR3 DNA is the only sequence kept; it has 39 bases, read in frame from the first base. V ends up 6 bases short and J 0 bases short, with an unmatched junction base count of 1.